One sample yielded the 16 T cell receptor beta chains listed below, sequenced in a study of T cells in Graves' hyperthyroidism and ophthalmopathy (dated by TCRdb to the late 2010s). The library was obtained by multiplex PCR. This sample was sequenced with an Illumina HiSeq 2000. The TCR beta CDR3 regions were amplified from the RNA transcripts. The TCR CDR3 was subjected to a first round of RT-PCR using the HTBI primer set and the Qiagen OneStep RT-PCR kit. TCRdb applied fastp at Q25 and MiXCR to the public reads, then kept only in-frame beta chains. One record per CDR3 amino acid sequence lists the most common genes and DNA. Present in this sample are about 290,000 distinct CDR3 sequences, less than 15% of which were seen just once. The leading ten clones occupy almost 8% of the sample. Sequencing input: blood. The receptors stem from a woman aged 30 to 39 with Graves' hyperthyroidism that later progressed to Graves' ophthalmopathy.

The chain uses TRBV20-1 and TRBJ2-5, with TRBD1 matching 7 bases. CDR1 and CDR2 (germline): DFQATT, SNEGSKA (reference sequence). J lost 1 base, V lost 3 bases, and 8 bases had no gene match. The CDR3 runs 15 residues. For the CDR3, the DNA is TGCAGTGCTAGTGGCCAGGGGGACGTCCAAGAGACCCAGTACTTC. It specifies CSASGQGDVQETQYF.

Comments on this clonotype: A read error may explain this, as a much larger clone is one base away. This chain connects TRBV6-1 to TRBJ1-5; TRBD1 might be the D (6 bases). Germline V lookup: CDR1 MNHNS, CDR2 SASEGT. The CDR3 is made up of 16 amino acids. V was pared by 8 bases and J by 1 base, with 18 bases between. CDR3 in DNA: TGTGCCAGCGGTAGGGGGATTGTTTACAGCAATCAGCCCCAGCATTTT. It encodes CASGRGIVYSNQPQHF.

This clonotype has at least ten counts. CDR3 protein: CASQDRSWETQYF. Here the CDR3 DNA reads TGTGCCAGCCAGGATAGGAGTTGGGAGACCCAGTACTTC. This chain uses TRBV7-8 with TRBJ2-5; the D is unclear. V was cut by 8 bases and J by 5 bases, with 15 bases left in between. CDR3 size: 13 residues. Germline V lookup: CDR1 SGHVS, CDR2 FQNEAQ.

This clonotype was seen ten or more times. This chain connects TRBV4-3 to TRBJ1-5, with D perhaps TRBD1 (5 bases). Germline CDR1 and CDR2: LGHNA and YSLEER. Trimming left V 0 bases short and J 7 bases short, with 7 bases between. CDR3 length equals 13 residues. The CDR3 coding sequence is TGCGCCAGCAGCCAAGATCAGGGACAGCCCCAGCATTTT. It is translated as CASSQDQGQPQHF.

In its sample, this clonotype was seen many times. The chain combines TRBV5-6 with TRBJ1-5; D is uncertain. V gave up 0 bases and J gave up 2 bases, with 6 bases separating them. The CDR3 is 14 amino acids. The germline V gene has CDR1 SGHDT and CDR2 YYEEEE. CDR3 nucleotide sequence: TGTGCCAGCAGCTTGGCGGCAGGCAATCAGCCCCAGCATTTT. This gives the protein CASSLAAGNQPQHF.

This clonotype was picked up many times. The chain uses TRBV3-1 and TRBJ2-7, with a tentative D call TRBD2 (6 bases). Per the germline V gene, CDR1 is LGHDT and CDR2 is YNNKEL (reference sequence). V shed 2 bases and J shed 3 bases, with 20 bases lying between them. CDR3 length equals 17 residues. CDR3 sequence: CASSQSPRGLSVYEQYF. The DNA for the CDR3 is TGTGCCAGCAGCCAATCTCCGAGGGGACTTTCGGTCTACGAGCAGTACTTC.

This clonotype was counted many times. The J gene is TRBJ2-1, the V gene TRBV30; D is possibly TRBD2 (6 bases). V lost 3 bases and J lost 8, with 14 bases in between. This CDR3 region has 13 residues. CDR1 is GTSNPN and CDR2 is SVGIG in the germline V gene (reference sequence). The CDR3 coding sequence is TGTGCCTGGAGCGCGACTAGTGGGCATGAGCAGTTCTTC. Its translation: CAWSATSGHEQFF.

This clonotype was detected many times. V usage is TRBV28 and J usage is TRBJ2-7, with a tentative D call TRBD2 (5 bases). Deletions cut 5 bases from V and 6 bases from J, with 20 bases between. Per germline, CDR1 MDHEN and CDR2 SYDVKM. CDR3 size: 15 residues. CDR3 nucleotides: TGTGCCAGCAGTACCAACACTCATATCGAGGGCGAGCAGTACTTC. Protein: CASSTNTHIEGEQYF. Together with reference TRBV28 and TRBJ2-7, the CDR3 gives the full variable domain: DVKVTQSSRYLVKRTGEKVFLECVQDMDHENMFWYRQDPGLGLRLIYFSYDVKMKEKGDIPEGYSVSREKKERFSLILESASTNQTSMYLCASSTNTHIEGEQYFGPGTRLTVT.

This clonotype was counted many times. J is TRBJ1-2 and V is TRBV12-3 or TRBV12-4; 8 bases are shared with TRBD1. This CDR3 is built from 15 residues. Trimming took 7 bases from V and 4 from J; bases not matched to a gene: 11. CDR3 sequence (DNA): TGTGCCAGCATCCTAGGGGACAGGAGGTCCTATGGCTACACCTTC. Its protein is CASILGDRRSYGYTF.

The table lists this clonotype with many counts. V is TRBV19 and J is TRBJ2-2, with D perhaps TRBD2 (6 bases). Trimming removed 7 bases at V and 7 bases at J, with 25 bases between. Germline-derived CDR1 and CDR2 are LNHDA and SQIVND (reference sequence). The CDR3 runs to 17 residues. The CDR3 protein is CASTQTPGDSRGGELFF. CDR3 sequence (DNA): TGTGCCAGTACACAGACCCCGGGAGACTCGAGGGGCGGGGAGCTGTTTTTT.

There are many counts of this clonotype. This chain joins TRBV2 and TRBJ2-7, with D maybe TRBD2 (5 bases). The germline V gene has CDR1 SNHLY and CDR2 FYNNEI. The CDR3 has 15 residues. The germline V and J ends were trimmed by 6 bases and 3 bases, with 18 bases remaining between them. The CDR3 here is CASRKVPAESYEQYF. CDR3 bases: TGTGCCAGCAGGAAAGTCCCAGCGGAGAGCTACGAGCAGTACTTC.

This clonotype has a handful of counts. The V call is TRBV15, the J call TRBJ1-2, with TRBD1 identical over 7 bases. The CDR3 is 15 amino acids. Trimming at V came to 0 bases and at J to 6 bases, leaving 7 bases not matched to a gene. From germline, CDR1 is LNHNV and CDR2 YYDKDF (reference sequence). The CDR3 sequence: CATSRDIGGANGYTF. The CDR3 bases are TGTGCCACCAGCAGAGATATAGGGGGCGCGAATGGCTACACCTTC.

This clonotype was counted a few times. V and J are TRBV6-1 and TRBJ2-7, with TRBD1 identical over 9 bases. Germline V gene lookup returns CDR1 MNHNS and CDR2 SASEGT. CDR3 length: 16 amino acids. V dropped 7 bases and J dropped 1; count of bases not matched to a gene: 11. CDR3 in amino acids: CASMANTGGRSYEQYF. The CDR3 DNA follows: TGTGCCAGCATGGCTAACACAGGGGGCAGATCCTACGAGCAGTACTTC.

In regard to this clonotype: Being one base from a much bigger clone, this may be a read error. The chain employs TRBV15 and TRBJ2-7; 8 bases match TRBD2. The CDR3 has 18 residues. Germline V gene lookup returns CDR1 LNHNV and CDR2 YYDKDF (reference sequence). The CDR3 DNA follows: TGTGCCACCAGCTTCCGAGGGCAGGTCGAACCGGGGGGGCACGAGCAGCACTTC. As protein: CATSFRGQVEPGGHEQHF. The whole variable domain, remainder taken from reference TRBV15 and TRBJ2-7, is DAMVIQNPRYQVTQFGKPVTLSCSQTLNHNVMYWYQQKSSQAPKLLFHYYDKDFNNEADTPDNFQSRRPNTSFCFLDIRSPGLGDTAMYLCATSFRGQVEPGGHEQHFGPGTRLTVT.

The table lists this clonotype with many counts. This rearrangement joins TRBV9 to TRBJ1-2; D is uncertain. Trimming removed 3 bases from V and 0 bases from J, with 6 bases in between. Per germline, CDR1 SGDLS and CDR2 YYNGEE. This CDR3 has 13 residues. The CDR3 nucleotides read TGTGCCAGCAGCGCCCCCCCTAACTATGGCTACACCTTC. Residues: CASSAPPNYGYTF.

The genes are TRBV6-1 and TRBJ2-1, with 10 nucleotides matching TRBD2. Per the germline V gene, CDR1 is MNHNS and CDR2 is SASEGT. V lost 7 bases, J lost 6 bases, and 12 bases stayed unmatched. The CDR3 is made up of 16 amino acids. The CDR3 region is CASIGSSGSWGNEQFF. The DNA for the CDR3 is TGTGCCAGCATTGGGTCTAGCGGGAGTTGGGGCAATGAGCAGTTCTTC.